This TCR beta chain was observed in a study of blood T cell repertoires in COVID-19. Assay: immunoSEQ multiplex PCR; the TCRdb copy retains only in-frame clones and omits some. This sample has about 300,000 clones; 88% occur once, and the top ten carry 6.9%. The CDR3 has 15 residues. V was clipped by 0 bases and J by 3 bases; unmatched bases: 3. The V gene's germline CDR1 is SGHDT and CDR2 YYEEEE. The sequenced sample was peripheral blood. This chain connects TRBV5-6 to TRBJ2-1, with 7 bases aligning to TRBD1. This receptor was identified in a woman younger than 45 who had recovered from COVID-19. CDR3 nucleotide sequence: TGTGCCAGCAGCTTGGGGGACAGATACTACAATGAGCAGTTCTTC. Amino acid sequence: CASSLGDRYYNEQFF.